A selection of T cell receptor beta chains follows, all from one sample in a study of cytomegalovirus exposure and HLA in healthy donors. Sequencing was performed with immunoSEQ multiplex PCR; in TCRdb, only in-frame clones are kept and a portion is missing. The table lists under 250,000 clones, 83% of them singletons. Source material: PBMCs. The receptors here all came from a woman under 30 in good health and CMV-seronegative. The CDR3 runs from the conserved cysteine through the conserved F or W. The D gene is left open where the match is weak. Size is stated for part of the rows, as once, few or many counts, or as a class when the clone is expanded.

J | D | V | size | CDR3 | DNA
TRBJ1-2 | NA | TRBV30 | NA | CAWRGEGTNYGYTF | TGTGCCTGGAGGGGGGAGGGGACGAACTATGGCTACACCTTC
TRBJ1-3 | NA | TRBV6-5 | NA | CASLNPGGNTIYF | TGTGCCTCCCTAAACCCCGGGGGAAACACCATATATTTT
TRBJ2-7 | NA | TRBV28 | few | CASSAPRGVAYEQYF | TGTGCCAGCAGTGCACCCCGGGGCGTAGCCTACGAGCAGTACTTC
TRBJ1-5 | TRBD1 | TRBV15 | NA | CATSRGTAYNQPQHF | TGTGCCACCAGCAGGGGGACAGCGTACAATCAGCCCCAGCATTTT
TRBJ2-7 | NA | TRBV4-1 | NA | CASSPRPNRAGEQYF | TGCGCCAGCAGCCCAAGGCCCAACAGGGCGGGAGAGCAGTACTTC
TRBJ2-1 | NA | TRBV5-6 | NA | CASSLGPIYNEQFF | TGTGCCAGCAGCTTAGGTCCTATCTACAATGAGCAGTTCTTC
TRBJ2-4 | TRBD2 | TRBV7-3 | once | CASREGLAGVQYF | TGTGCCAGCAGGGAGGGACTAGCGGGGGTTCAGTACTTT
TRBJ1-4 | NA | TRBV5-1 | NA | CASRGTPGNNEKLFF | TGCGCCAGCAGGGGGACACCGGGGAATAATGAAAAACTGTTTTTT
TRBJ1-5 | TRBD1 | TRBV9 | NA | CASSATGVGNQPQHF | TGTGCCAGCAGCGCGACAGGGGTTGGCAATCAGCCCCAGCATTTT
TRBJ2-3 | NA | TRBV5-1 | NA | CASSLEGRTDTQYF | TGCGCCAGCAGCTTGGAGGGCCGCACAGATACGCAGTATTTT
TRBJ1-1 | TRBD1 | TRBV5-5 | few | CASSPRGVMNTEAFF | TGTGCCAGCAGCCCCAGGGGGGTCATGAACACTGAAGCTTTCTTT
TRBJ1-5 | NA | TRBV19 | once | CASSIRSRRENQPQHF | TGTGCCAGTAGTATAAGATCTAGGAGGGAAAATCAGCCCCAGCATTTT
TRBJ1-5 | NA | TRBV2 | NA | CASSVGRYQPQHF | TGTGCCAGCAGTGTTGGGAGGTATCAGCCCCAGCATTTT
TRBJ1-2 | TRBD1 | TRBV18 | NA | CASSHNPGTGVGGYTF | TGTGCCAGCTCACACAACCCCGGGACAGGGGTGGGTGGCTACACCTTC
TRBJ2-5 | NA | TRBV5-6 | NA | CASSFPGGGAGPQETQYF | TGTGCCAGCAGCTTCCCAGGGGGTGGCGCGGGGCCGCAAGAGACCCAGTACTTC
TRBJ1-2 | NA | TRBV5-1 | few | CASSLGDRDNYGYTF | TGCGCCAGCAGCTTGGGAGACAGAGACAACTATGGCTACACCTTC
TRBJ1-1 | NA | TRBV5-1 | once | CASSLGSRSPVPEAFF | TGCGCCAGCAGCTTGGGATCGAGGTCGCCAGTCCCGGAAGCTTTCTTT
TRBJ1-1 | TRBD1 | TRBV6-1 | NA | CASSGRGQGAHKNTEAFF | TGTGCCAGCAGTGGACGGGGACAGGGGGCACATAAGAACACTGAAGCTTTCTTT
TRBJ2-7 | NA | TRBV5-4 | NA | CASRAWGGDYEQYF | TGTGCCAGCAGGGCATGGGGTGGGGACTACGAGCAGTACTTC
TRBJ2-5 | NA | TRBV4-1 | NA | CASSQQGEVMETQYF | TGCGCCAGCAGCCAACAGGGGGAGGTAATGGAGACCCAGTACTTC
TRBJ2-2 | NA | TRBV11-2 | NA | CASSLDGSGTGELFF | TGTGCCAGCAGCCTGGACGGGAGTGGCACCGGGGAGCTGTTTTTT
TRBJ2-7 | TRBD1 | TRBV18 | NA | CASSPLDRAEQYF | TGTGCCAGCTCACCGTTGGACAGGGCCGAGCAGTACTTC
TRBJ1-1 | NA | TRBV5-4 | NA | CASSLARAVTEAFF | TGTGCCAGCAGCTTGGCTAGGGCGGTGACTGAAGCTTTCTTT
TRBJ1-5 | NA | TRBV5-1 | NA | CASSLDSGGNQPQHF | TGCGCCAGCAGCTTGGACTCTGGGGGCAATCAGCCCCAGCATTTT
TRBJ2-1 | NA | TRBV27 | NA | CASSPGLHNEQFF | TGTGCCAGCAGTCCGGGACTTCACAATGAGCAGTTCTTC
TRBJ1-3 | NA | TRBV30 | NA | CAWRLHSGNTIYF | TGTGCCTGGAGACTGCACTCTGGAAACACCATATATTTT